Shown below are 30 T cell receptor beta chains from a single sample sequenced in a study of shared clonotypes between healthy human individuals. Sequencing was performed with immunoSEQ multiplex PCR; in TCRdb, only in-frame clones are kept and a portion is missing. Among approximately 940,000 clones listed, approximately 80% were seen once. Sequencing was performed on memory CD4+ T cells sorted from blood. Specified subset: CD45RA-negative fraction. The receptors were sampled from a man aged 18 to 29 in good health.

The table lists this clone with a count of one. The chain uses TRBV4-1 and TRBJ2-5, with TRBD2 matching 7 bases. Germline V gene data show CDR1 as MGHRA and CDR2 as YSYEKL. V was pared by 0 bases and J by 5 bases, with 6 bases of the junction left unmatched. CDR3 length: 15 residues. The CDR3 reads CASSQDSSGIETQYF. The CDR3 bases are TGCGCCAGCAGCCAAGATTCCAGCGGGATTGAGACCCAGTACTTC.

This clone has just a few counts. The rearrangement links TRBV2 to TRBJ1-5, with a weak D call TRBD1 (5 bases). The CDR3 extends over 15 amino acids. Trimming shortened V by 3 bases and J by 3 bases, and 12 bases separated the two germline ends. Germline V CDR1 and CDR2: SNHLY, FYNNEI. CDR3 loop: CASSDRGALNQPQHF. In DNA form, the CDR3 reads TGTGCCAGCAGTGATAGAGGGGCCCTCAATCAGCCCCAGCATTTT. Variable domain in full (rest from reference TRBV2 and TRBJ1-5): EPEVTQTPSHQVTQMGQEVILRCVPISNHLYFYWYRQILGQKVEFLVSFYNNEISEKSEIFDDQFSVERPDGSNFTLKIRSTKLEDSAMYFCASSDRGALNQPQHFGDGTRLSIL.

This clone showed up just a few times. This rearrangement joins TRBV25-1 to TRBJ1-1; D not resolved. The CDR3 contains 14 residues. The germline V gene has CDR1 MGHDK and CDR2 SYGVNS. Trimming stripped 3 bases from V and 0 bases from J, with 8 bases between. The CDR3 nucleotides read TGTGCCAGCAGTGACACAGCCATGAACACTGAAGCTTTCTTT. Its translation is CASSDTAMNTEAFF.

CDR3 nucleotide sequence: TGCGCCAGCAGCGGTAGTTATACGCAGTATTTT. It codes for CASSGSYTQYF. The V gene is TRBV5-1, the J gene TRBJ2-3, with D unclear. V shed 4 bases and J shed 7 bases, with 7 bases lying between them. This CDR3 spans 11 amino acids. The V gene's germline CDR1 is SGHRS and CDR2 YFSETQ.

A note on this clone: Other DNA sequences within the sample encode an identical CDR3. The rearrangement joins TRBV30 to TRBJ2-7; D possibly corresponds to TRBD2 (6 bases). The CDR3 totals 12 residues. Germline CDR1 GTSNPN, CDR2 SVGIG (reference sequence). V was pared by 0 bases and J by 4 bases, with 7 bases between. The CDR3 region is CAWSVSGYEQYF. Here the CDR3 DNA reads TGTGCCTGGAGTGTAAGCGGGTACGAGCAGTACTTC.

This clone appeared once. The rearrangement links TRBV6-5 to TRBJ2-1; perhaps TRBD2 as D (6 bases). Trimming took off 4 bases at V and 4 bases at J, with 17 bases between the two ends. The CDR3 is 16 residues long. Germline V CDR1 and CDR2: MNHEY, SVGAGI. Here the CDR3 reads CASSSASAGFYNEQFF. CDR3 DNA sequence: TGTGCCAGCAGTTCCGCCAGCGCGGGGTTTTACAATGAGCAGTTCTTC.

This sequence joins TRBV28 and TRBJ1-4; a possible D gene is TRBD1 (6 bases). Germline V gene lookup returns CDR1 MDHEN and CDR2 SYDVKM. Trimming took 6 bases from V and 8 from J, leaving 19 bases between them. The CDR3 runs to 15 residues. CDR3 sequence: CASSRGGARGEKLFF. The CDR3 nucleotides are TGTGCCAGCAGCAGGGGTGGGGCCCGCGGAGAAAAACTGTTTTTT.

This chain joins TRBV28 and TRBJ2-7, with D possibly being TRBD1 (5 bases). The germline V and J ends were trimmed by 6 bases and 3 bases, with 12 bases remaining between them. The germline CDR1 and CDR2 sequences are MDHEN and SYDVKM. This CDR3 spans 13 amino acids. CDR3 region: CASSRTGDYEQYF. CDR3 nucleotides: TGTGCCAGCAGCCGCACAGGAGACTACGAGCAGTACTTC.

The CDR3 here is CASSPQKIPDTQYF. CDR3 bases: TGTGCCAGTAGCCCCCAAAAAATTCCAGATACGCAGTATTTT. The J gene is TRBJ2-3, the V gene TRBV19; D ambiguous. CDR1 is LNHDA and CDR2 is SQIVND in the germline V gene (reference sequence). Trimming took 6 bases from V and 4 from J, leaving 14 bases between them. The CDR3 runs 14 residues. Filled out from reference TRBV19 and TRBJ2-3, the complete variable domain reads DGGITQSPKYLFRKEGQNVTLSCEQNLNHDAMYWYRQDPGQGLRLIYYSQIVNDFQKGDIAEGYSVSREKKESFPLTVTSAQKNPTAFYLCASSPQKIPDTQYFGPGTRLTVL.

This clone was seen at least ten times. The CDR3 sequence: CASARQGKETQYF. CDR3 coding DNA: TGTGCCAGCGCCCGACAGGGGAAGGAGACCCAGTACTTC. The J gene is TRBJ2-5, the V gene TRBV18; 8 nucleotides match TRBD1. With 8 bases clipped from V and 5 bases from J, the junction kept 7 bases outside the gene matches. This CDR3 is 13 amino acids long. CDR1 and CDR2 (germline): KGHSH, LQKENI.

The chain recombines TRBV29-1 with TRBJ2-3; D ambiguous. The CDR3 consists of 11 residues. CDR1 and CDR2 from the germline V gene are SQVTM and ANQGSEA. V lost 1 base, J lost 6 bases, and 5 bases lay in between. The CDR3 loop reads CSVEVGDTQYF. CDR3 bases: TGCAGCGTTGAAGTGGGGGATACGCAGTATTTT.

The V call is TRBV7-9, the J call TRBJ2-1, with D perhaps given as TRBD1 or TRBD2 (5 bases each). CDR3 length: 16 residues. Germline loops: CDR1 SEHNR, CDR2 FQNEAQ (reference sequence). Trimming stripped 5 bases from V and 3 bases from J, with 17 bases between. The chain's CDR3 is CASSQGTVVYYNEQFF. The CDR3 coding sequence is TGTGCCAGCAGCCAAGGGACGGTAGTTTACTACAATGAGCAGTTCTTC. Drawing the rest from reference TRBV7-9 and TRBJ2-1, the complete variable domain is DTGVSQNPRHKITKRGQNVTFRCDPISEHNRLYWYRQTLGQGPEFLTYFQNEAQLEKSRLLSDRFSAERPKGSFSTLEIQRTEQGDSAMYLCASSQGTVVYYNEQFFGPGTRLTVL.

This chain uses TRBV27 with TRBJ2-1, with 10 bases fitting TRBD2. V gave up 9 bases and J gave up 2 bases; unmatched junction bases: 7. The V gene's germline CDR1 is MNHEY and CDR2 SMNVEV (reference sequence). The CDR3 extends over 15 amino acids. For the CDR3, the DNA is TGTGCCAGTGGGAAAGCGGGGGGGCCCTACAATGAGCAGTTCTTC. It codes for CASGKAGGPYNEQFF.

This chain joins TRBV2 and TRBJ1-6; 8 bases map to TRBD1. Trimming at V came to 6 bases and at J to 10 bases, leaving 14 bases not matched to a gene. Germline CDR1 reads SNHLY; CDR2 reads FYNNEI. The CDR3 extends over 16 amino acids. CDR3 DNA sequence: TGTGCCAGCAGCCCTTGGGGGCAGGGGGCCAGATCACCCCTCCACTTT. It yields the protein CASSPWGQGARSPLHF.

The table lists this clone with many counts. The chain couples TRBV6-1 to TRBJ2-5; TRBD1 matches 7 bases. J was trimmed by 2 bases and V by 6 bases; bases with no gene match: 3. From germline, CDR1 is MNHNS and CDR2 SASEGT. This CDR3 is 13 amino acids long. The CDR3 spells CASRQGVQETQYF. Here the CDR3 DNA reads TGTGCCAGCAGGCAGGGGGTGCAAGAGACCCAGTACTTC.

This rearrangement joins TRBV7-2 to TRBJ2-5, with D unresolved. There are 14 residues in the CDR3. Germline lookup yields CDR1 SGHTA and CDR2 FQGNSA. V gave up 1 base and J gave up 1 base, with 7 bases separating them. CDR3 protein: CASSLVRLQETQYF. CDR3 nucleotides: TGTGCCAGCAGCTTAGTCAGACTCCAAGAGACCCAGTACTTC.

This clone showed up just a few times. The chain employs TRBV5-4 and TRBJ2-7; 7 bases are a match to TRBD2. The CDR3 consists of 13 residues. Per germline, CDR1 SGHNT and CDR2 YYREEE (reference sequence). V shed 4 bases and J 4 bases; nucleotides not matched to a gene: 5. The DNA of the CDR3 is TGTGCCAGCAGCGTTGGACTAGTATACGAGCAGTACTTC. As protein: CASSVGLVYEQYF.

There are a few counts of this clone. This chain connects TRBV19 to TRBJ1-4; D is possibly TRBD1 (6 bases). The length of the CDR3 is 13 residues. Germline CDR1 and CDR2: LNHDA and SQIVND (reference sequence). Trimming stripped 5 bases from V and 8 bases from J, with 12 bases between. CDR3 region: CASSDRQDEKLFF. The DNA of the CDR3 is TGTGCCAGTAGTGATCGACAGGACGAAAAACTGTTTTTT.

To note about this clone: Other nucleotide sequences from this sample produce the same CDR3. The chain employs TRBV7-2 and TRBJ1-4, with a weak D call TRBD1 (5 bases). Germline-derived CDR1 and CDR2 are SGHTA and FQGNSA. The CDR3 loop spans 15 amino acids. The V and J ends lost 3 bases and 1 base respectively, with 9 bases between them. The CDR3 coding sequence is TGTGCCAGCAGCTTTTCAGGGCTAACTAATGAAAAACTGTTTTTT. Protein: CASSFSGLTNEKLFF.

DNA for the CDR3: TGCGCCAGCAGCCAAGAAAGGACATTCCCCGGGGAGCTGTTTTTT. Residues: CASSQERTFPGELFF. The J gene is TRBJ2-2, the V gene TRBV4-3; D is perhaps TRBD1 (5 bases). The V and J ends lost 0 bases and 6 bases respectively, with 11 bases between them. CDR3 length: 15 amino acids. The germline V gene encodes CDR1 LGHNA and CDR2 YSLEER.

The V gene is TRBV7-8, the J gene TRBJ2-1; 10 nucleotides line up with TRBD2. V lost 4 bases and J lost 6; bases outside the gene matches: 6. CDR3 size: 15 residues. Germline V lookup: CDR1 SGHVS, CDR2 FQNEAQ. CDR3 nucleotide sequence: TGTGCCAGCAGCTCCCTGGGACTAGCGCCCAATGAGCAGTTCTTC. Its translation: CASSSLGLAPNEQFF. The whole variable domain, remainder taken from reference TRBV7-8 and TRBJ2-1, is GAGVSQSPRYKVAKRGQDVALRCDPISGHVSLFWYQQALGQGPEFLTYFQNEAQLDKSGLPSDRFFAERPEGSVSTLKIQRTQQEDSAVYLCASSSLGLAPNEQFFGPGTRLTVL.

This rearrangement joins TRBV7-2 to TRBJ2-6; 13 bases map to TRBD2. J gave up 3 bases and V 4 bases, and 6 bases lay outside the gene matches. Germline loops: CDR1 SGHTA, CDR2 FQGNSA. The CDR3 spans 18 residues. CDR3 coding DNA: TGTGCCAGCAGCTCCAGGACTAGCGGGAGTGGTGGGGCCAACGTCCTGACTTTC. This sequence encodes CASSSRTSGSGGANVLTF.

This chain joins TRBV7-9 and TRBJ1-2; D ambiguous. V was trimmed by 6 bases and J by 6 bases, leaving 14 bases between them. Germline assignment: CDR1 SEHNR and CDR2 FQNEAQ (reference sequence). CDR3 length: 13 amino acids. CDR3 in amino acids: CASSLGTRDGYTF. The CDR3 coding sequence is TGTGCCAGCAGTCTCGGCACTCGCGATGGCTACACCTTC.

The chain couples TRBV30 to TRBJ1-3, with 10 bases that match TRBD1. The CDR3 loop spans 17 amino acids. Germline values: CDR1 GTSNPN, CDR2 SVGIG (reference sequence). V dropped 3 bases and J dropped 0; count of bases not matched to a gene: 8. The CDR3 bases are TGTGCCTGGAGGGGAGAGGGACAGGGGCACTCTGGAAACACCATATATTTT. Translation: CAWRGEGQGHSGNTIYF.

The J gene is TRBJ1-2, the V gene TRBV28; D may be TRBD1 (5 bases). In germline, CDR1 is MDHEN, CDR2 SYDVKM. The CDR3 loop spans 15 amino acids. V was clipped by 8 bases and J by 7 bases, with 23 bases between them. CDR3 amino acids: CASGGLPLILAGYTF. CDR3 bases: TGTGCCAGCGGGGGTCTGCCCCTTATCCTGGCTGGCTACACCTTC.

The chain combines TRBV5-1 with TRBJ2-2, with 16 bases lining up with TRBD2. The CDR3 consists of 18 residues. V lost 2 bases, J lost 8 bases, and 9 bases stayed unmatched. Germline V gives CDR1 SGHRS, CDR2 YFSETQ. In DNA form, the CDR3 reads TGCGCCAGCAGCTTCGGGACTAGCGGGAGGGCCGAGATAGGGGAGCTGTTTTTT. It is translated as CASSFGTSGRAEIGELFF.

Notes on this clone: Other DNA sequences in this specimen translate into the identical CDR3. The V and J genes are TRBV5-1 and TRBJ1-1; weak D call: TRBD1 (6 bases). CDR1 is SGHRS and CDR2 is YFSETQ in the germline V gene. Trimming shortened V by 0 bases and J by 1 base, and 10 bases separated the two germline ends. There are 15 residues in the CDR3. The CDR3: CASSLGPQGNTEAFF. The CDR3, as DNA: TGCGCCAGCAGCTTGGGGCCACAGGGGAACACTGAAGCTTTCTTT.

This chain joins TRBV11-2 and TRBJ1-2, with 10 bases identical to TRBD1. This CDR3 is built from 13 residues. V trimming: 7 bases; J trimming: 7 bases; junction bases outside the gene matches: 6. CDR1 is SGHAT, CDR2 FQNNGV, per germline. The CDR3 loop is CASTPGTGAGYTF. CDR3 bases: TGTGCCAGCACCCCCGGGACAGGGGCTGGCTACACCTTC.

This chain connects TRBV2 to TRBJ1-2; no definite D call. The CDR3 loop spans 12 amino acids. V lost 4 bases and J 8 bases, leaving 11 bases between the germline ends. In germline, CDR1 is SNHLY, CDR2 FYNNEI. The CDR3 sequence is CASSATSGGYTF. CDR3 DNA: TGTGCCAGCAGTGCCACAAGCGGAGGCTACACCTTC. The full variable domain, completed using reference TRBV2 and TRBJ1-2, is EPEVTQTPSHQVTQMGQEVILRCVPISNHLYFYWYRQILGQKVEFLVSFYNNEISEKSEIFDDQFSVERPDGSNFTLKIRSTKLEDSAMYFCASSATSGGYTFGSGTRLTVV.

V gene TRBV7-8 combines with J gene TRBJ2-5; TRBD2 might be the D (5 bases). V was clipped by 5 bases and J by 5 bases, with 21 bases between them. In germline, CDR1 is SGHVS, CDR2 FQNEAQ. The CDR3 totals 16 residues. In DNA form, the CDR3 reads TGTGCCAGCAGCCCCCGCTCTAGAGGGATCAGGGAGACCCAGTACTTC. Translation: CASSPRSRGIRETQYF.